The 25 T cell receptor beta chains presented below share a single source sample, sequenced in a study of blood T cell repertoires in COVID-19. Method: immunoSEQ multiplex PCR; TCRdb's copy keeps in-frame clones and lacks some. The sample has roughly 120,000 clones, around four fifths seen once. The sequencing sample was made of peripheral blood. The receptor source for this set is a man at least 80 years old with COVID-19, enrolled during active disease.

The chain combines TRBV7-2 with TRBJ2-1, with 12 nucleotides matching TRBD2. Germline V gene sequence: CDR1 SGHTA, CDR2 FQGNSA. This CDR3 region has 16 residues. V shed 3 bases and J 7 bases; nucleotides not matched to a gene: 7. The CDR3 spells CASSFQGLAGGNEQFF. CDR3 nucleotides: TGTGCCAGCAGCTTCCAGGGACTAGCGGGCGGGAATGAGCAGTTCTTC.

The chain links TRBV27 to TRBJ2-7, with 7 bases matching TRBD1. The CDR3 contains 16 residues. Trimming took 2 bases from V and 1 from J; bases not matched to a gene: 8. The germline V gene has CDR1 MNHEY and CDR2 SMNVEV (reference sequence). The CDR3 DNA is TGTGCCAGCAGTTTAAGGGGGCGGGCCGTTTCCTACGAGCAGTACTTC. It encodes CASSLRGRAVSYEQYF.

This clone has at least ten counts. V gene TRBV7-3 combines with J gene TRBJ2-2, with 9 positions matching TRBD1. CDR1 is SGHTA and CDR2 is FQGTGA in the germline V gene. Trimming cost V 5 bases and J 4 bases; bases outside gene matches: 8. The CDR3 loop spans 16 amino acids. CDR3 loop: CASSPNRGPTTGELFF. The CDR3 DNA is TGTGCCAGCAGCCCGAACAGGGGGCCGACCACCGGGGAGCTGTTTTTT. The variable domain in full, completed from reference TRBV7-3 and TRBJ2-2, reads GAGVSQTPSNKVTEKGKYVELRCDPISGHTALYWYRQSLGQGPEFLIYFQGTGAADDSGLPNDRFFAVRPEGSVSTLKIQRTERGDSAVYLCASSPNRGPTTGELFFGEGSRLTVL.

This clone was picked up a small number of times. V is TRBV5-1 and J is TRBJ2-7, with 10 bases matching TRBD2. V lost 1 base to trimming and J lost 0 bases; unmatched junction nucleotides: 7. Germline V gene sequence: CDR1 SGHRS, CDR2 YFSETQ. The CDR3 has 17 amino acids. In nucleotides, the CDR3 is TGCGCCAGCAGCTTGCCAGCGGGAGGGCCGTTCTCCTACGAGCAGTACTTC. Its translation: CASSLPAGGPFSYEQYF.

V usage is TRBV19 and J usage is TRBJ1-5; maybe TRBD1 (5 bases). Looked up from germline, CDR1 is LNHDA and CDR2 is SQIVND (reference sequence). The CDR3 consists of 16 residues. V gave up 7 bases and J gave up 0 bases, with 16 bases separating them. Here the CDR3 reads CASIPRGRLSNQPQHF. The CDR3 bases are TGTGCCAGTATCCCGCGGGGGAGACTTAGCAATCAGCCCCAGCATTTT.

V and J are TRBV2 and TRBJ2-1; 9 bases are shared with TRBD1. After removal of 9 bases from V and 6 bases from J, the junction contained 9 bases not matched to a gene. CDR1 is SNHLY, CDR2 FYNNEI, per germline. This CDR3 has 14 amino acids. The chain's CDR3 is CASETGTGTNEQFF. CDR3 nucleotides: TGTGCCAGTGAGACCGGGACAGGGACCAATGAGCAGTTCTTC.

In DNA form, the CDR3 reads TGTGCCAGCAAACCGGGGGTTGGTGGCTACACCTTC. This encodes CASKPGVGGYTF. The gene calls are TRBV3-1 (or the pseudogene TRBV3-2) and TRBJ1-2; tentative D call: TRBD1 (5 bases). CDR3 length: 12 amino acids. The V gene lost 7 bases and the J gene lost 7 bases, with 13 bases spanning the gap. The germline CDR1 and CDR2 sequences are LGHDT and YNNKEL (reference sequence).

This clone was seen once. The chain employs TRBV27 and TRBJ2-6, with a weak D call TRBD2 (6 bases). V was trimmed by 3 bases and J by 0 bases, leaving 6 bases between them. Germline assignment: CDR1 MNHEY and CDR2 SMNVEV (reference sequence). This CDR3 has 15 amino acids. CDR3 DNA: TGTGCCAGCAGTTTGGGGGGCTCTGGGGCCAACGTCCTGACTTTC. Amino acids: CASSLGGSGANVLTF. The variable domain in full, with the rest retrieved from reference TRBV27 and TRBJ2-6, is EAQVTQNPRYLITVTGKKLTVTCSQNMNHEYMSWYRQDPGLGLRQIYYSMNVEVTDKGDVPEGYKVSRKEKRNFPLILESPSPNQTSLYFCASSLGGSGANVLTFGAGSRLTVL.

The V call is TRBV6-1, the J call TRBJ1-1; perhaps TRBD1 as D (6 bases). The CDR3 runs to 12 residues. Per germline, CDR1 MNHNS and CDR2 SASEGT. The V and J ends lost 6 bases and 4 bases respectively, with 9 bases between them. The CDR3 bases are TGTGCCAGCAGAGGGGGGGGCACTGAAGCTTTCTTT. Protein: CASRGGGTEAFF.

The chain uses TRBV6-6 and TRBJ2-1; weak D call: TRBD2 (6 bases). V was cut by 10 bases and J by 0 bases, with 13 bases left in between. Per germline, CDR1 MNHNY and CDR2 SVGAGI (reference sequence). CDR3 length equals 14 residues. The CDR3 DNA is TGTGCCACGGGACTTTCGAGCTCCTACAATGAGCAGTTCTTC. Translated, it gives CATGLSSSYNEQFF.

This clone was found many times. The rearrangement uses TRBV27 and TRBJ2-2; the match to TRBD1 covers 8 bases. The V gene's germline CDR1 is MNHEY and CDR2 SMNVEV (reference sequence). V lost 2 bases, J lost 4 bases, and 9 bases stayed unmatched. The CDR3 is 17 residues long. CDR3 nucleotides: TGTGCCAGCAGTTTAGAGGGGCAGGGGGCGCCCACCGGGGAGCTGTTTTTT. Protein sequence: CASSLEGQGAPTGELFF.

This clone was seen only once. The rearrangement uses TRBV18 and TRBJ1-2; maybe TRBD1 (5 bases). Germline CDR1 and CDR2: KGHSH and LQKENI. This CDR3 contains 15 residues. With 0 bases removed from V and 4 bases from J, the gap between germline ends came to 12 bases. The CDR3 here is CASSPPGRRGYGYTF. CDR3 bases: TGTGCCAGCTCACCACCGGGACGGAGGGGCTATGGCTACACCTTC.

V and J are TRBV7-9 and TRBJ1-1; no definite D call. The CDR3 is made up of 14 amino acids. Per the germline V gene, CDR1 is SEHNR and CDR2 is FQNEAQ (reference sequence). Trimming took off 5 bases at V and 10 bases at J, with 20 bases between the two ends. CDR3 DNA: TGTGCCAGCAGCCCGAGGGCCAGCTCAGGTCTAGCTTTCTTT. The encoded protein is CASSPRASSGLAFF.

V gene TRBV6-5 combines with J gene TRBJ1-2; no reliable D call. CDR1 and CDR2 (germline): MNHEY, SVGAGI. The CDR3 contains 14 residues. V gave up 4 bases and J gave up 1 base, with 10 bases separating them. For the CDR3, the DNA is TGTGCCAGCAGTTCGAGTATGCATAACTATGGCTACACCTTC. This translates into CASSSSMHNYGYTF.

This sequence joins TRBV24-1 and TRBJ1-1; D perhaps matches TRBD1 (6 bases). The CDR3 spans 13 residues. V dropped 4 bases and J dropped 3 bases, with 8 bases sitting between them. The germline V gene encodes CDR1 KGHDR and CDR2 SFDVKD. Here the CDR3 DNA reads TGTGCCACCAGTGACTCAGGGGACACTGAAGCTTTCTTT. This sequence encodes CATSDSGDTEAFF.

V usage is TRBV3-1 (or the pseudogene TRBV3-2) and J usage is TRBJ2-1; D is uncertain. Germline loops: CDR1 LGHDT, CDR2 YNNKEL (reference sequence). The V and J ends lost 2 bases and 5 bases respectively, with 7 bases between them. This CDR3 is 13 amino acids long. CDR3 residues: CASSQTVDNEQFF. The CDR3 DNA follows: TGTGCCAGCAGCCAAACGGTGGACAATGAGCAGTTCTTC.

The chain combines TRBV5-1 with TRBJ2-3, with D tentatively TRBD2 (6 bases). With 2 bases removed from V and 0 bases from J, the gap between germline ends came to 13 bases. Germline-derived CDR1 and CDR2 are SGHRS and YFSETQ. CDR3 length: 16 amino acids. The CDR3 is CASSFSLAVSTDTQYF. Written as DNA, the CDR3 is TGCGCCAGCAGCTTCTCTTTAGCGGTTAGCACAGATACGCAGTATTTT.

The J gene is TRBJ2-4, the V gene TRBV6-2 or TRBV6-3, with 7 bases that match TRBD1. The CDR3 is 15 amino acids. The V and J ends lost 6 bases and 3 bases, in that order; junction bases with no gene match: 8. Germline CDR1 is MNHEY and CDR2 is SVGEGT. CDR3 sequence reads: CASSLNRGNKNIQYF. In DNA form, the CDR3 reads TGTGCCAGCAGCCTGAACAGGGGCAACAAAAACATTCAGTACTTC.

This chain links TRBV7-9 with TRBJ2-1; 10 bases align to TRBD1. After removal of 1 base from V and 6 bases from J, the junction contained 0 bases not matched to a gene. Germline-derived CDR1 and CDR2 are SEHNR and FQNEAQ (reference sequence). This CDR3 is 14 amino acids long. The CDR3 sequence: CASSLGTGGNEQFF. The CDR3 DNA reads as TGTGCCAGCAGCTTAGGGACAGGGGGCAATGAGCAGTTCTTC.

This clone occurred a few times. The chain combines TRBV2 with TRBJ1-5; TRBD1 matches 7 bases. The trim removed 7 bases at V and 0 bases at J, leaving 9 bases unmatched. The CDR3 has 16 amino acids. Per the germline V gene, CDR1 is SNHLY and CDR2 is FYNNEI. The CDR3 DNA follows: TGTGCCAGCACGCTAGGGACAGTAATTAGCAATCAGCCCCAGCATTTT. Protein sequence: CASTLGTVISNQPQHF.

This clone was seen just once. The V and J genes are TRBV5-8 and TRBJ2-1; 12 nucleotides agree with TRBD2. Germline trimming cut 2 bases from V and 9 bases from J; bases unmatched to any gene: 3. The CDR3 runs to 14 residues. Germline values: CDR1 SGHTS, CDR2 YDEGEE. The CDR3 coding sequence is TGTGCCAGCAGCTTCGGACTAGCGGGATCTGAGCAGTTCTTC. Protein: CASSFGLAGSEQFF.

J is TRBJ2-5 and V is TRBV30; 9 positions agree with TRBD1. Germline V gives CDR1 GTSNPN, CDR2 SVGIG (reference sequence). V lost 5 bases and J lost 5; bases outside the gene matches: 9. This CDR3 region has 14 residues. The CDR3 bases are TGTGCCTGGCGGGGACAGGGCGGTTTGGAGACCCAGTACTTC. It specifies CAWRGQGGLETQYF.

The V gene is TRBV5-1, the J gene TRBJ2-6; 7 bases are a match to TRBD1. V lost 3 bases and J lost 1; bases outside the gene matches: 10. CDR3 length: 18 amino acids. Germline assignment: CDR1 SGHRS and CDR2 YFSETQ. The CDR3 loop is CASSSQGVLASGANVLTF. CDR3 nucleotides: TGCGCCAGCAGCTCCCAGGGGGTGCTTGCTTCTGGGGCCAACGTCCTGACTTTC.

The chain links TRBV19 to TRBJ2-5; TRBD2 might be the D (6 bases). Between the trimmed V and J ends, which lost 5 bases and 5 bases, there was a span of 15 bases. CDR3 size: 14 residues. Germline assignment: CDR1 LNHDA and CDR2 SQIVND (reference sequence). CDR3 sequence reads: CASSWGVGRETQYF. For the CDR3, the DNA is TGTGCCAGTAGTTGGGGGGTCGGACGGGAGACCCAGTACTTC.

The chain uses TRBV20-1 and TRBJ1-5, with unresolved D. This CDR3 spans 13 amino acids. Germline assignment: CDR1 DFQATT and CDR2 SNEGSKA (reference sequence). Deletions cut 3 bases from V and 4 bases from J, with 10 bases between. Written as DNA, the CDR3 is TGCAGTGCTAGTCCGCAGAATAATCAGCCCCAGCATTTT. It encodes CSASPQNNQPQHF.